This T cell receptor (beta chain) was obtained from a study of cytomegalovirus exposure and HLA in healthy donors. Primers for the PCR totalled 60 Vbeta and 13 Jbeta. Assay: immunoSEQ multiplex PCR; the TCRdb copy retains only in-frame clones and omits some. The data contain 250,000 to 300,000 clones, approximately 84% of them seen just once; the ten biggest clones take up approximately 2%. This CDR3 comprises 17 residues. The germline gives CDR1 SQVTM, CDR2 ANQGSEA. V was clipped by 7 bases and J by 0 bases; unmatched bases: 15. The V gene is TRBV29-1, the J gene TRBJ2-5; 9 bases fit TRBD1. This TCR came from a woman in her thirties or forties in good health and CMV-seropositive. Sequenced input: PBMCs. The CDR3 loop is CSAYRAGTGKYQETQYF. For the CDR3, the DNA is TGCAGCGCCTACCGTGCTGGGACAGGGAAGTACCAAGAGACCCAGTACTTC.